This is a list of T cell receptor beta chains from one sample in a study of cytomegalovirus exposure and HLA in healthy donors. Some clones are missing from TCRdb's copy, which holds only in-frame ones; the method was immunoSEQ multiplex PCR. The sample yields hundreds of thousands of clones, just under 85% seen once. Material for sequencing was PBMCs. The receptors stem from a woman between 40 and 50 years old in good health and CMV-seronegative. The CDR3 runs from the conserved cysteine through the conserved F or W. Clone size is not always given. Where it is, it says once, few, many or a class for expanded clones.

CASSVDMNTEAFF	TRBJ1-1	TRBV2	once
CASSDTGGNTIYF	TRBJ1-3	TRBV9	few
CASSNEGDGYTF	TRBJ1-2	TRBV21-1	.
CASSEAQGSLSGNTIYF	TRBJ1-3	TRBV2	few
CASSYLAGGDTQYF	TRBJ2-3	TRBV6-5	.
CASSYSDSYGYTF	TRBJ1-2	TRBV6-5	once
CASSPPGLAGGVTDTQYF	TRBJ2-3	TRBV11-2	once
CASRTLTAGAIYEQYF	TRBJ2-7	TRBV27	.
CASSVAGRMNTGELFF	TRBJ2-2	TRBV9	.
CASSPHLRGTGELFF	TRBJ2-2	TRBV9	.
CASSQDQGSGAGELFF	TRBJ2-2	TRBV4-2	.
CASIRTEPLQPQHF	TRBJ1-5	TRBV19	.
CAIVVGDRASNEQFF	TRBJ2-1	TRBV28	few
CASSLQAEQTQYF	TRBJ2-5	TRBV5-1	.
CASSLGQGSQPQHF	TRBJ1-5	TRBV2	.
CASSWAGQERNEKLFF	TRBJ1-4	TRBV7-8	few
CASSDREFPETGELFF	TRBJ2-2	TRBV7-6	.
CATKNTEAFF	TRBJ1-1	TRBV10-3	.
CASSPGTGKAYEQYF	TRBJ2-7	TRBV4-3	.
CASSVAGQGLREQFF	TRBJ2-1	TRBV9	.
CASSIGLGRSRPYEDSGANVLTF	TRBJ2-6	TRBV19	.
CASSSTPGATEAFF	TRBJ1-1	TRBV7-3	.